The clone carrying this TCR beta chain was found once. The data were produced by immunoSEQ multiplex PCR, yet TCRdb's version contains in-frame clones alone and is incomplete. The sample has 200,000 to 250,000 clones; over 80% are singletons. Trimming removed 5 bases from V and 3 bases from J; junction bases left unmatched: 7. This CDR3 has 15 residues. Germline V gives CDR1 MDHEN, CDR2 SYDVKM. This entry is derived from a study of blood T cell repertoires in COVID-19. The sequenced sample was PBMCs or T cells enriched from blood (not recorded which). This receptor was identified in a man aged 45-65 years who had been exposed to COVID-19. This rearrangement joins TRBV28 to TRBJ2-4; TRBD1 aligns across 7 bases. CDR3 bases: TGTGCCAGCAGTCAGGGGGATATTGACAAAAACATTCAGTACTTC. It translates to CASSQGDIDKNIQYF.